The 20 T cell receptor beta chains below were found in one sample sequenced in a study of blood T cell repertoires in COVID-19. Produced via immunoSEQ multiplex PCR; TCRdb's table is partial and in-frame only. The data contain approximately 180,000 clones, 84% of them singletons. The material sequenced was PBMCs or T cells enriched from blood (not recorded which). The receptors come from a man between 45 and 60 years old who had recovered from COVID-19.

The V and J genes are TRBV15 and TRBJ1-3; D is ambiguous. CDR1 and CDR2 from the germline V gene are LNHNV and YYDKDF (reference sequence). Trimming took 4 bases from V and 0 from J, leaving 13 bases between them. The CDR3 length is 16 residues. This CDR3 reads CATSKDNVLSGNTIYF. For the CDR3, the DNA is TGTGCCACCAGCAAAGATAATGTCCTCTCTGGAAACACCATATATTTT.

V and J are TRBV7-2 and TRBJ2-3, with 8 bases fitting TRBD2. The CDR3 is 17 residues long. V lost 5 bases to trimming and J lost 1 base; unmatched junction nucleotides: 11. Germline loops: CDR1 SGHTA, CDR2 FQGNSA. Here the CDR3 reads CASSPPGSGGGTDTQYF. In nucleotides, the CDR3 is TGTGCCAGCAGCCCGCCTGGTTCCGGGGGGGGCACAGATACGCAGTATTTT.

The V gene is TRBV11-3, the J gene TRBJ1-1; a possible D gene is TRBD1 (5 bases). Deletions cut 8 bases from V and 3 bases from J, with 28 bases between. Germline V gene sequence: CDR1 SGHNT, CDR2 YENEEA. This CDR3 comprises 18 residues. CDR3 residues: CASGRNPVGDSMDTEAFF. The CDR3 nucleotides are TGTGCCAGCGGCCGAAACCCAGTTGGGGACTCTATGGACACTGAAGCTTTCTTT.

J is TRBJ1-1 and V is TRBV6-5; TRBD1 aligns across 7 bases. Trimming removed 6 bases from V and 5 bases from J; junction bases left unmatched: 6. Germline values: CDR1 MNHEY, CDR2 SVGAGI. The length of the CDR3 is 13 residues. The CDR3, as DNA: TGTGCCAGCAGGCACGGGACAGTTACTGAAGCTTTCTTT. It codes for CASRHGTVTEAFF.

The chain is built from TRBV5-1 and TRBJ1-1, with 7 positions matching TRBD1. Germline CDR1 is SGHRS and CDR2 is YFSETQ. The CDR3 runs to 15 residues. V lost 4 bases, J lost 0 bases, and 6 bases stayed unmatched. The CDR3 DNA reads TGCGCCAGCAGCCAAAGGACAGGAATGAACACTGAAGCTTTCTTT. It yields the protein CASSQRTGMNTEAFF.

This chain uses TRBV7-2 with TRBJ1-6; tentative D call: TRBD1 (5 bases). The CDR3 extends over 15 amino acids. V was cut by 3 bases and J by 7 bases, with 13 bases left in between. Germline lookup yields CDR1 SGHTA and CDR2 FQGNSA. In DNA form, the CDR3 reads TGTGCCAGCAGCTTCGGGGGGGTCAGAAATTCACCCCTCCACTTT. Its translation is CASSFGGVRNSPLHF.

V gene TRBV5-6 combines with J gene TRBJ2-5, with 7 bases fitting TRBD2. CDR1 is SGHDT, CDR2 YYEEEE, per germline. Trimming cost V 0 bases and J 6 bases; bases outside gene matches: 8. CDR3 size: 15 residues. The CDR3 reads CASSLGTSLLQTQYF. In nucleotides, the CDR3 is TGTGCCAGCAGCTTGGGGACTAGTCTCCTCCAGACCCAGTACTTC.

The chain employs TRBV5-4 and TRBJ1-5; D is unresolved. Germline CDR1 is SGHNT and CDR2 is YYREEE (reference sequence). The CDR3 has 16 residues. Trimming shortened V by 0 bases and J by 4 bases, and 14 bases separated the two germline ends. The CDR3 bases are TGTGCCAGCAGCTTGGGAGGAGGGCCCCCTAATCAGCCCCAGCATTTT. This encodes CASSLGGGPPNQPQHF.

This clone was seen more than once but under ten times. This chain links TRBV18 with TRBJ2-2; possible D gene TRBD1, 6 bases. CDR1 is KGHSH and CDR2 is LQKENI in the germline V gene. With 2 bases removed from V and 4 bases from J, the gap between germline ends came to 17 bases. The CDR3 spans 17 residues. Here the CDR3 DNA reads TGTGCCAGCTCACCATCTACGCGAAGAGGGGGCACCGGGGAGCTGTTTTTT. Protein sequence: CASSPSTRRGGTGELFF.

This rearrangement joins TRBV2 to TRBJ1-3; D uncertain. Germline CDR1 reads SNHLY; CDR2 reads FYNNEI. The CDR3 is 15 amino acids. V lost 4 bases, J lost 0 bases, and 10 bases lay in between. For the CDR3, the DNA is TGTGCCAGCAGTGGAAACGGTGTCTCTGGAAACACCATATATTTT. It encodes CASSGNGVSGNTIYF.

V gene TRBV7-6 combines with J gene TRBJ2-5; TRBD2 matches 10 bases. The CDR3 spans 14 residues. CDR1 SGHVS and CDR2 FNYEAQ come from the germline V gene. Trimming removed 3 bases from V and 5 bases from J; junction bases left unmatched: 3. The DNA for the CDR3 is TGTGCCAGCAGCTTTACGGGACTAGCGGAGACCCAGTACTTC. It codes for CASSFTGLAETQYF.

This chain uses TRBV19 with TRBJ1-2; D gene ambiguous. With 6 bases removed from V and 4 bases from J, the gap between germline ends came to 18 bases. The CDR3 is 15 amino acids. CDR1 and CDR2 from the germline V gene are LNHDA and SQIVND (reference sequence). The CDR3 sequence: CASRPPGRSSYGYTF. The CDR3 DNA reads as TGTGCCAGTAGGCCGCCAGGTAGAAGTTCCTATGGCTACACCTTC.

The genes are TRBV7-8 and TRBJ2-3; 10 nucleotides match TRBD2. This CDR3 is 14 amino acids long. CDR1 is SGHVS and CDR2 is FQNEAQ in the germline V gene. V dropped 3 bases and J dropped 6; count of bases not matched to a gene: 3. Here the CDR3 reads CASSFSGGRDTQYF. In DNA form, the CDR3 reads TGTGCCAGCAGCTTTAGCGGGGGGCGTGATACGCAGTATTTT.

The J gene is TRBJ2-5, the V gene TRBV3-1 (or the pseudogene TRBV3-2), with 12 bases lining up with TRBD2. Trimming cost V 0 bases and J 7 bases; bases outside gene matches: 3. Per the germline V gene, CDR1 is LGHDT and CDR2 is YNNKEL (reference sequence). The CDR3 is made up of 15 amino acids. The CDR3 sequence is CASSQDASGGGTQYF. CDR3 coding DNA: TGTGCCAGCAGCCAAGACGCTAGCGGGGGGGGGACCCAGTACTTC.

This chain joins TRBV14 and TRBJ2-7; 8 bases fit TRBD1. The V and J ends lost 1 base and 7 bases, in that order; junction bases with no gene match: 6. This CDR3 has 14 residues. Germline V gives CDR1 SGHDN, CDR2 FVKESK. The CDR3 region has the DNA TGTGCCAGCAGCCAAGTGGACAGGGTCCGGGAGCAGTACTTC. Translated, it gives CASSQVDRVREQYF.

This clone came up a few times. This chain uses TRBV9 with TRBJ2-6; a possible D gene is TRBD1 (5 bases). Germline V gene sequence: CDR1 SGDLS, CDR2 YYNGEE. Trimming cost V 3 bases and J 2 bases, with 6 bases left between them. This CDR3 contains 14 residues. The CDR3 loop reads CASSEGPGANVLTF. DNA for the CDR3: TGTGCCAGCAGCGAGGGGCCTGGGGCCAACGTCCTGACTTTC.

About this clone: One end of the junction is discordant with germline, which a read error may explain. This sequence joins TRBV10-2 and TRBJ1-5; 10 positions match TRBD1. The length of the CDR3 is 12 residues. Germline V gene sequence: CDR1 WSHSY, CDR2 SAAADI. The CDR3 is CASSEDRGRLDF. The CDR3 region has the DNA TGCGCCAGCAGTGAGGACAGGGGGCGGTTGGATTTT.

This clone was detected only a few times. The chain has TRBV10-1 and TRBJ2-7, with no clear D. Per germline, CDR1 WNHNN and CDR2 SYGVQD (reference sequence). V lost 0 bases to trimming and J lost 3 bases, with 12 bases between them. The CDR3 loop spans 15 amino acids. This CDR3 is CASSESRIANYEQYF. CDR3 DNA: TGCGCCAGCAGTGAGTCTCGCATCGCTAACTACGAGCAGTACTTC.

The V and J genes are TRBV4-2 and TRBJ2-6; tentative D call: TRBD2 (6 bases). The CDR3 has 17 amino acids. CDR1 is LGHNA, CDR2 YNFKEQ, per germline. The germline V and J ends were trimmed by 6 bases and 0 bases, with 15 bases remaining between them. CDR3 nucleotides: TGTGCCAGCAGTTACCGGGACTCGAACTCTGGGGCCAACGTCCTGACTTTC. Translating gives CASSYRDSNSGANVLTF.

The rearrangement links TRBV18 to TRBJ1-4; weak D call: TRBD1 (5 bases). The germline CDR1 and CDR2 sequences are KGHSH and LQKENI. The germline V and J ends were trimmed by 0 bases and 3 bases, with 8 bases remaining between them. The CDR3 spans 15 residues. CDR3 coding DNA: TGTGCCAGCTCACCACCAGGGGTGGCTAATGAAAAACTGTTTTTT. Translating it yields CASSPPGVANEKLFF.